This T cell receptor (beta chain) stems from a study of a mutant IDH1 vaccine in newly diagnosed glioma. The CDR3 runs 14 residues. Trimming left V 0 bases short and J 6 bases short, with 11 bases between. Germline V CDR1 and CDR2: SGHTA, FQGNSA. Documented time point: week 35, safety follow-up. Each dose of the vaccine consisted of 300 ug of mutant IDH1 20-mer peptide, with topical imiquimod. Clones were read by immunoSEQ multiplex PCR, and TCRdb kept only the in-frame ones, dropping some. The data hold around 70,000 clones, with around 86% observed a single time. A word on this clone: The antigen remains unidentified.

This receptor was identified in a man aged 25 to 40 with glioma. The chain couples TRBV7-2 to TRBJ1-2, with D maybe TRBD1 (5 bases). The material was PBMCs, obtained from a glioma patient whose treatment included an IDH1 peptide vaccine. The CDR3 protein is CASSLAIRGDGYTF. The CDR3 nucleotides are TGTGCCAGCAGCTTAGCGATCCGGGGGGATGGCTACACCTTC.